This paragraph reports one T cell receptor beta chain. This record belongs to a study of blood T cell repertoires in COVID-19. The overall study: Donors in the United States, Italy and Spain gave samples during acute or convalescent COVID-19. The analysed material was cDNA or gDNA that came from T cells, B-cell-depleted T cells, or PBMCs.

This CDR3 region has 13 residues. Trimming pared 1 base from V and 7 bases from J, leaving 8 bases between. Authors' analysis steps: Amplification with reference gene primers provided the estimates of nucleated cell counts. The table came from immunoSEQ multiplex PCR; TCRdb's copy has only in-frame clones and leaves some out. The V and J calls and clone size are taken from that table; D and trimming were inferred from the DNA. The sample includes tens of thousands of clones, 90% to 95% of them seen just once. Sequenced sample: peripheral blood. The receptor was isolated from a woman between 50 and 59 years old in a cohort sampled during active COVID-19. The chain joins TRBV12-3 or TRBV12-4 to TRBJ2-1; D is uncertain. The CDR3 region has the DNA TGTGCCAGCAGTTTAGGGTCAGTTAATGAGCAGTTCTTC. Protein: CASSLGSVNEQFF.